This T cell receptor beta chain stems from a study of T cells in localized non-small cell lung cancer. About this clone: Its specificity is not known.

General study results and limits: There was higher T cell clonality in uninvolved adjacent lung than in tumor, and it was highest there. Because only a single region of the tumor was sequenced, heterogeneity remains possible. Higher T cell density in the blood was associated with longer overall survival, whereas higher adjacent-lung clonality associated with shorter survival.

The repertoire was sequenced with immunoSEQ multiplex PCR; TCRdb's copy has only in-frame clones and lacks some. The data show around 33,000 clones, approximately 80% seen once. This CDR3 has 14 amino acids. Germline-derived CDR1 and CDR2 are SGHVS and FNYEAQ. With V trimmed by 5 bases and J by 1 base, 4 bases remained unmatched. This chain links TRBV7-6 with TRBJ1-1, with 7 bases lining up with TRBD1. The TCR comes from a male donor aged 60 or over with stage III squamous cell lung carcinoma. Sequencing was performed on peripheral blood, taken before any cancer treatment. The CDR3: CASSADRANTEAFF. The CDR3 DNA reads as TGTGCCAGCAGCGCAGACAGGGCGAACACTGAAGCTTTCTTT.